Listed below are T cell receptor beta chains from one sample, sequenced in a study of regulatory T cells in long-lasting Graves disease. Via MiXCR, TCRdb re-called the multiplex PCR reads, giving one row per CDR3 protein. The sample lists over 650,000 distinct CDR3 sequences; approximately 31% were seen once. This specimen was peripheral blood mononuclear cells (PBMCs), taken when the disease was refractory, from a patient treated with antithyroid drugs. These receptors were obtained from a female donor with Graves disease. Both conserved end residues are part of each CDR3. A D gene is named only where the DNA matches it firmly. The listing skips clone size in some rows; elsewhere it reads once, few, many or a size class.

J gene | V gene | D gene | clone size | CDR3 protein | CDR3 DNA
TRBJ2-2 | TRBV5-1 | . | many | CASQGQNTGELFF | TGCGCCAGCCAGGGACAAAACACCGGGGAGCTGTTTTTT
TRBJ2-5 | TRBV5-1 | TRBD1 | . | CASSEKQGASETQYF | TGCGCCAGCAGCGAGAAACAGGGGGCTAGTGAGACCCAGTACTTC
TRBJ1-1 | TRBV4-1 | . | . | CASSQALARGTKNTEAFF | TGCGCCAGCAGCCAAGCCCTGGCGAGGGGGACGAAGAACACTGAAGCTTTCTTT
TRBJ1-6 | TRBV5-1 | . | few | CASSEPNSPLHF | TGCGCCAGCAGCGAGCCTAATTCACCCCTCCACTTT
TRBJ2-7 | TRBV20-1 | TRBD1 | . | CSAATRDRASSYEQYF | TGCAGTGCTGCAACCCGGGACAGGGCCTCCTCCTACGAGCAGTACTTC
TRBJ1-1 | TRBV5-8 | . | . | CASSIVGPEAFF | TGTGCCAGCAGCATAGTAGGCCCTGAAGCTTTCTTT
TRBJ2-7 | TRBV6-1 | . | . | CASHMGGDKFYEQYF | TGTGCCAGCCACATGGGGGGGGACAAATTCTACGAGCAGTACTTC
TRBJ1-1 | TRBV19 | . | . | CASSFRTRQEAFF | TGTGCCAGTAGTTTTCGGACGCGCCAGGAAGCTTTCTTT
TRBJ1-5 | TRBV30 | . | . | CAWSGGGSNQPQHF | TGTGCCTGGAGTGGAGGCGGGTCTAATCAGCCCCAGCATTTT
TRBJ2-7 | TRBV5-1 | . | . | CASNDGIPSYEQYF | TGCGCCAGCAACGACGGGATCCCCTCCTACGAGCAGTACTTC
TRBJ1-5 | TRBV6-1 | . | many | CASKAWSNQPQHF | TGTGCCAGCAAAGCGTGGAGCAATCAGCCCCAGCATTTT
TRBJ2-4 | TRBV12-5 | . | . | CASGLVSRGDIQYF | TGTGCTAGTGGTTTGGTGAGCCGCGGGGACATTCAGTACTTC
TRBJ1-5 | TRBV6-1 | . | . | CASSGVFQPQHF | TGTGCCAGCAGCGGAGTATTCCAGCCCCAGCATTTT
TRBJ1-1 | TRBV29-1 | . | . | CSVESIGGTEAFF | TGCAGCGTTGAATCCATCGGGGGCACTGAAGCTTTCTTT
TRBJ2-7 | TRBV29-1 | TRBD1 | few | CSVEGGQGTYEQYF | TGCAGCGTTGAAGGAGGACAGGGAACCTACGAGCAGTACTTC
TRBJ1-2 | TRBV30 | . | . | CAWSVLRTGYYTF | TGTGCCTGGAGTGTACTGAGGACGGGATACTACACCTTC
TRBJ1-1 | TRBV5-4 | . | . | CASSSGTPRNTEAFF | TGTGCCAGCAGCTCCGGGACGCCGAGGAACACTGAAGCTTTCTTT
TRBJ2-7 | TRBV28 | . | . | CASREDSYYEQHF | TGTGCCAGCAGAGAAGACAGTTACTACGAGCAGCACTTC
TRBJ1-2 | TRBV2 | . | many | CASSKGRDLYTF | TGTGCCAGCAGTAAGGGACGGGACCTCTACACCTTC
TRBJ1-1 | TRBV6-2/TRBV6-3 | . | few | CASSRGKGSVAFF | TGTGCCAGCAGTAGGGGCAAGGGGTCTGTGGCTTTCTTT
TRBJ1-5 | TRBV9 | . | few | CASSTQDGRNQPQHF | TGTGCCAGCAGCACACAAGATGGTCGCAATCAGCCCCAGCATTTT
TRBJ2-7 | TRBV28 | . | few | CASSTIYEQYF | TGTGCCAGCAGTACCATATACGAGCAGTACTTC
TRBJ1-2 | TRBV6-6 | . | few | CASSYSTASYGYTF | TGTGCCAGCAGTTACTCGACAGCTTCCTATGGCTACACCTTC
TRBJ1-2 | TRBV29-1 | TRBD1 | . | CSVSDRGDYGYTF | TGCAGCGTCTCCGACAGGGGGGACTATGGCTACACCTTC
TRBJ2-7 | TRBV6-2/TRBV6-3 | . | . | CASSYTLGYEQYF | TGTGCCAGCAGTTATACTCTAGGTTACGAGCAGTACTTC
TRBJ1-5 | TRBV2 | . | few | CASSRRLSIGGILSNQPQHF | TGTGCCAGCAGCCGTCGGCTGTCGATTGGGGGAATCCTAAGCAATCAGCCCCAGCATTTT
TRBJ2-3 | TRBV7-3 | TRBD2 | few | CASSEGTSGSDTQYF | TGTGCCAGCAGCGAGGGGACTAGCGGTTCAGATACGCAGTATTTT
TRBJ2-7 | TRBV6-5 | TRBD2 | many | CASSYHASGPYEQYF | TGTGCCAGCAGTTACCACGCTAGCGGGCCCTACGAGCAGTACTTC
TRBJ1-1 | TRBV19 | . | . | CASRLSARTRGNTEAFF | TGTGCCAGTAGGTTGAGCGCCCGGACGAGGGGGAACACTGAAGCTTTCTTT
TRBJ2-7 | TRBV11-2 | TRBD1 | few | CASSLVVPGTGVRYEQYF | TGTGCCAGCAGCTTAGTGGTCCCCGGGACAGGGGTAAGGTACGAGCAGTACTTC
TRBJ2-7 | TRBV25-1 | . | many | CASSEYQVSYEQYF | TGTGCCAGCAGTGAATATCAGGTCTCCTACGAGCAGTACTTC
TRBJ1-5 | TRBV30 | TRBD1 | . | CAWNPAGTGLSQPQHF | TGTGCCTGGAACCCCGCCGGGACAGGGTTATCACAGCCCCAGCATTTT